The 30 T cell receptor beta chains in this list originate from one sample, sequenced in a study of blood T cell repertoires in COVID-19. Clones were sequenced by immunoSEQ multiplex PCR, and TCRdb holds only the in-frame ones, with some missing. The sample has about 230,000 clones, roughly 80% seen once. Material for sequencing was peripheral blood. Every receptor here comes from a woman of 80 years or more with acute or convalescent COVID-19.

This chain uses TRBV7-2 with TRBJ1-5; 7 positions agree with TRBD1. The CDR3 spans 13 residues. CDR1 is SGHTA and CDR2 is FQGNSA in the germline V gene. Losses at the gene ends were 5 bases for V and 7 bases for J; bases not matched to a gene: 5. The DNA of the CDR3 is TGTGCCAGCAGCCAGACAGGGAGGCAGCCCCAGCATTTT. Protein: CASSQTGRQPQHF. Looking up the rest from reference TRBV7-2 and TRBJ1-5 gives the full variable domain: GAGVSQSPSNKVTEKGKDVELRCDPISGHTALYWYRQSLGQGLEFLIYFQGNSAPDKSGLPSDRFSAERTGGSVSTLTIQRTQQEDSAVYLCASSQTGRQPQHFGDGTRLSIL.

CDR3 bases: TGTGCCACCTCGACAGGGTATGGCTACACCTTC. It yields the protein CATSTGYGYTF. This chain uses TRBV24-1 with TRBJ1-2; 7 nucleotides align to TRBD1. The ends lost 9 bases at V and 5 bases at J; junction bases unmatched: 2. This CDR3 region has 11 residues. Germline CDR1 KGHDR, CDR2 SFDVKD.

The chain couples TRBV11-2 to TRBJ2-2, with 7 bases matching TRBD1. This CDR3 comprises 15 residues. With 5 bases clipped from V and 4 bases from J, the junction kept 7 bases outside the gene matches. CDR1 and CDR2 from the germline V gene are SGHAT and FQNNGV. The CDR3 spells CASSPDRSFTGELFF. CDR3 coding DNA: TGTGCCAGCAGCCCGGACAGGTCCTTCACCGGGGAGCTGTTTTTT.

This sequence joins TRBV15 and TRBJ2-7, with 7 bases matching TRBD2. This CDR3 has 16 amino acids. Losses at the gene ends were 2 bases for V and 2 bases for J; bases not matched to a gene: 9. Germline assignment: CDR1 LNHNV and CDR2 YYDKDF (reference sequence). The CDR3, as DNA: TGTGCCACCAGCAGACGTACCGGGGGGAATCCCTACGAGCAGTACTTC. Its protein is CATSRRTGGNPYEQYF.

The chain is built from TRBV7-9 and TRBJ2-3, with D maybe TRBD1 (6 bases). Germline V gene lookup returns CDR1 SEHNR and CDR2 FQNEAQ (reference sequence). V lost 5 bases and J 1 base, leaving 16 bases between the germline ends. CDR3 length equals 16 residues. The CDR3 loop is CASSTLTGSRTDTQYF. The CDR3, as DNA: TGTGCCAGCAGCACCCTGACAGGAAGCCGCACAGATACGCAGTATTTT.

The chain joins TRBV5-1 to TRBJ2-1, with D possibly TRBD2 on 6 matching bases. Trimming took off 4 bases at V and 6 bases at J, with 14 bases between the two ends. Germline loops: CDR1 SGHRS, CDR2 YFSETQ. The CDR3 runs to 14 residues. The DNA for the CDR3 is TGCGCCAGCAGCGCGGGAATCGGGGGCAATGAGCAGTTCTTC. This sequence encodes CASSAGIGGNEQFF.

The genes are TRBV2 and TRBJ2-2; TRBD2 is a possible D gene (5 bases). Trimming removed 0 bases from V and 2 bases from J, with 7 bases in between. The CDR3 is 15 residues long. Germline values: CDR1 SNHLY, CDR2 FYNNEI. The CDR3 protein is CASSEARGNTGELFF. CDR3 DNA sequence: TGTGCCAGCAGTGAAGCTCGGGGTAACACCGGGGAGCTGTTTTTT.

The chain carries TRBV12-5 and TRBJ2-7; 8 bases align to TRBD2. The germline V gene has CDR1 LGHNT and CDR2 FRNRAP. The ends lost 2 bases at V and 11 bases at J; junction bases unmatched: 11. CDR3 length: 14 amino acids. The CDR3 bases are TGTGCTAGTGGTTTGAGCGGGGGTCCCGGAAGGGAGTACTTC. This translates into CASGLSGGPGREYF.

The chain carries TRBV14 and TRBJ2-6, with D hard to call. Trimming stripped 1 base from V and 1 base from J, with 8 bases between. There are 16 residues in the CDR3. Germline V gene lookup returns CDR1 SGHDN and CDR2 FVKESK. The CDR3 DNA follows: TGTGCCAGCAGCCAAGTAACGCGGTCTGGGGCCAACGTCCTGACTTTC. It is translated as CASSQVTRSGANVLTF.

The V gene is TRBV2, the J gene TRBJ1-1; 7 bases line up with TRBD1. Germline V gene sequence: CDR1 SNHLY, CDR2 FYNNEI. This CDR3 is 13 amino acids long. After removal of 6 bases from V and 4 bases from J, the junction contained 5 bases not matched to a gene. CDR3 loop: CASRQTGFTEAFF. CDR3 coding DNA: TGTGCCAGCAGGCAGACAGGGTTCACTGAAGCTTTCTTT. The entire variable domain, with the rest obtained from reference TRBV2 and TRBJ1-1, is as follows: EPEVTQTPSHQVTQMGQEVILRCVPISNHLYFYWYRQILGQKVEFLVSFYNNEISEKSEIFDDQFSVERPDGSNFTLKIRSTKLEDSAMYFCASRQTGFTEAFFGQGTRLTVV.

This clone showed up many times. The genes are TRBV4-1 and TRBJ2-7, with 7 bases lining up with TRBD1. The germline CDR1 and CDR2 sequences are MGHRA and YSYEKL. The CDR3 has 15 amino acids. Losses at the gene ends were 1 base for V and 2 bases for J; bases not matched to a gene: 5. This CDR3 is CASSQAPTGTYEQYF. CDR3 in DNA: TGCGCCAGCAGCCAAGCTCCGACAGGGACCTACGAGCAGTACTTC.

V and J are TRBV5-4 and TRBJ2-7; a possible D gene is TRBD1 (6 bases). Germline assignment: CDR1 SGHNT and CDR2 YYREEE (reference sequence). CDR3 length equals 14 residues. Trimming left V 1 base short and J 2 bases short, with 10 bases between. The CDR3 DNA reads as TGTGCCAGCAGCTTGTCCCAGGGGCCCTACGAGCAGTACTTC. This encodes CASSLSQGPYEQYF.

This sequence joins TRBV6-5 and TRBJ1-2; possible D gene TRBD1, 6 bases. This CDR3 region has 13 residues. The V end lost 7 bases, the J end lost 8 bases, and 17 bases lay between the germline ends. CDR1 is MNHEY, CDR2 SVGAGI, per germline. The CDR3 protein is CASTLPNRDGYTF. Here the CDR3 DNA reads TGTGCCAGCACCCTTCCCAACAGGGACGGCTACACCTTC.

This chain connects TRBV7-8 to TRBJ1-6, with D maybe TRBD1 (6 bases). The length of the CDR3 is 14 residues. V gave up 5 bases and J gave up 6 bases, with 11 bases separating them. CDR1 is SGHVS and CDR2 is FQNEAQ in the germline V gene. The DNA for the CDR3 is TGTGCCAGCAGCGGGGACAAGATTAATTCACCCCTCCACTTT. Translating gives CASSGDKINSPLHF.

The rearrangement links TRBV27 to TRBJ1-2; tentatively, D is TRBD1 (5 bases). The CDR3 covers 18 residues. Germline values: CDR1 MNHEY, CDR2 SMNVEV (reference sequence). Trimming removed 3 bases at V and 1 base at J, with 21 bases between. The CDR3 nucleotides read TGTGCCAGCAGTTTTTCCCCAAAGGCGCAGGGCAGTAACTATGGCTACACCTTC. Residues: CASSFSPKAQGSNYGYTF.

The J gene is TRBJ1-5, the V gene TRBV19, with D possibly TRBD1 on 6 matching bases. The germline CDR1 and CDR2 sequences are LNHDA and SQIVND (reference sequence). This CDR3 is built from 17 residues. With 3 bases removed from V and 3 bases from J, the gap between germline ends came to 18 bases. CDR3 in DNA: TGTGCCAGTAGTATGATTCGGGGGGCTGGGGACAATCAGCCCCAGCATTTT. The encoded protein is CASSMIRGAGDNQPQHF.

V gene TRBV6-1 combines with J gene TRBJ1-2, with 10 bases lining up with TRBD1. This CDR3 has 15 residues. The ends lost 1 base at V and 9 bases at J; junction bases unmatched: 8. The germline V gene encodes CDR1 MNHNS and CDR2 SASEGT. For the CDR3, the DNA is TGTGCCAGCAGTGAAGGGGACAGGGGACGAATGCGCTACACCTTC. It codes for CASSEGDRGRMRYTF.

The CDR3 DNA reads as TGTGCCAGTAGTATAGGACTAGCGGGGATGAGACAAGAGACCCAGTACTTC. As protein: CASSIGLAGMRQETQYF. This chain connects TRBV19 to TRBJ2-5; 11 nucleotides match TRBD2. Germline CDR1 LNHDA, CDR2 SQIVND (reference sequence). The CDR3 runs to 17 residues. The V and J ends lost 1 base and 2 bases, in that order; junction bases with no gene match: 6.

The rearrangement uses TRBV2 and TRBJ1-5; 11 nucleotides line up with TRBD1. The trim removed 6 bases at V and 10 bases at J, leaving 8 bases unmatched. The germline V gene has CDR1 SNHLY and CDR2 FYNNEI. The CDR3 is 14 amino acids. CDR3 sequence (DNA): TGTGCCAGCAGGGACGGGACAGGGGGAAGACCCCAGCATTTT. It encodes CASRDGTGGRPQHF.

V usage is TRBV30 and J usage is TRBJ2-2; D remains ambiguous. The V gene's germline CDR1 is GTSNPN and CDR2 SVGIG (reference sequence). The CDR3 contains 11 residues. The V end was cut by 3 bases, the J end by 7 bases, with 6 bases between. CDR3 residues: CAWRSFGELFF. The CDR3 DNA reads TGTGCCTGGAGGTCGTTCGGGGAGCTGTTTTTT.

The rearrangement links TRBV18 to TRBJ2-3; no firm D call. The CDR3 is 14 residues long. V was shortened by 5 bases and J by 4 bases, with 13 bases between the two germline ends. The germline gives CDR1 KGHSH, CDR2 LQKENI. CDR3 sequence: CASSFRSLADTQYF. The CDR3 DNA reads TGTGCCAGCTCATTCCGGTCCCTGGCAGATACGCAGTATTTT.

This clone was observed a handful of times. The rearrangement links TRBV12-3 or TRBV12-4 to TRBJ2-7, with D possibly being TRBD1 (5 bases). The V gene lost 6 bases and the J gene lost 4 bases, with 10 bases spanning the gap. The CDR3 is made up of 12 amino acids. As DNA, the CDR3 is TGTGCCAGCAGGAAGGGGTGGTACGAGCAGTACTTC. Translated, it gives CASRKGWYEQYF.

The J gene is TRBJ1-1, the V gene TRBV23-1; D unclear. TRBV23-1 is noted as an ORF with a role that remains uncertain. Trimming took 6 bases from V and 8 from J, leaving 10 bases between them. The CDR3 runs 11 residues. The CDR3 DNA reads TGCGCCAGCAGCCCGAGCGAGGAAGCTTTCTTT. It is translated as CASSPSEEAFF.

The chain links TRBV5-8 to TRBJ1-4; D is uncertain. CDR3 size: 14 residues. V was clipped by 4 bases and J by 5 bases, with 12 bases between them. CDR1 is SGHTS and CDR2 is YDEGEE in the germline V gene. CDR3 loop: CASSRLGGNEKLFF. The DNA of the CDR3 is TGTGCCAGCAGCCGACTCGGCGGAAATGAAAAACTGTTTTTT.

The chain carries TRBV7-2 and TRBJ2-3, with a tentative D call TRBD2 (5 bases). V lost 8 bases and J lost 2, with 17 bases in between. The CDR3 sequence is 15 residues long. Germline loops: CDR1 SGHTA, CDR2 FQGNSA. CDR3: CASARDYSFTDTQYF. The CDR3 coding sequence is TGTGCCAGCGCTCGGGATTACTCCTTCACAGATACGCAGTATTTT.

The gene calls are TRBV7-3 and TRBJ2-3, with TRBD2 identical over 7 bases. The CDR3 has 16 amino acids. Germline V gene sequence: CDR1 SGHTA, CDR2 FQGTGA. J gave up 0 bases and V 4 bases, and 7 bases lay outside the gene matches. The CDR3, as DNA: TGTGCCAGCAGCTCGCAGCTAGCGGCTAGCACAGATACGCAGTATTTT. Translated: CASSSQLAASTDTQYF.

This sequence joins TRBV5-4 and TRBJ2-1; tentative D call: TRBD2 (6 bases). The CDR3 covers 15 residues. CDR1 is SGHNT and CDR2 is YYREEE in the germline V gene (reference sequence). Trimming shortened V by 2 bases and J by 4 bases, and 13 bases separated the two germline ends. In DNA, the CDR3 is TGTGCCAGCAGCTTCAGCCTGGGGGGATACAATGAGCAGTTCTTC. Amino acid sequence: CASSFSLGGYNEQFF. Combining the CDR3 with reference TRBV5-4 and TRBJ2-1 gives the whole variable domain ETGVTQSPTHLIKTRGQQVTLRCSSQSGHNTVSWYQQALGQGPQFIFQYYREEENGRGNFPPRFSGLQFPNYSSELNVNALELDDSALYLCASSFSLGGYNEQFFGPGTRLTVL.

The chain is built from TRBV27 and TRBJ1-1; no clear D. Germline loops: CDR1 MNHEY, CDR2 SMNVEV (reference sequence). This CDR3 comprises 15 residues. The V gene lost 3 bases and the J gene lost 1 base, with 12 bases spanning the gap. The DNA for the CDR3 is TGTGCCAGCAGTTTGCGACGTGGAGGGAACACTGAAGCTTTCTTT. It codes for CASSLRRGGNTEAFF.

The chain recombines TRBV12-5 with TRBJ1-1; TRBD1 is a possible D gene (5 bases). The CDR3 spans 17 residues. With 1 base removed from V and 4 bases from J, the gap between germline ends came to 19 bases. Germline CDR1 and CDR2: LGHNT and FRNRAP. In DNA form, the CDR3 reads TGTGCTAGTGGTTTGGCAGCCGGGGGGGGAATCCCCACTGAAGCTTTCTTT. Translating gives CASGLAAGGGIPTEAFF.

The table lists this clone with a few counts. V and J are TRBV2 and TRBJ1-2, with TRBD1 identical over 10 bases. The CDR3 loop spans 15 amino acids. Germline-derived CDR1 and CDR2 are SNHLY and FYNNEI. The V gene end was trimmed by 6 bases and the J gene end by 9 bases; junction bases not matched to a gene: 13. CDR3 bases: TGTGCCAGCAGCGGCCCCGGGACAGGGGCAAATAGCTACACCTTC. Translating it yields CASSGPGTGANSYTF.